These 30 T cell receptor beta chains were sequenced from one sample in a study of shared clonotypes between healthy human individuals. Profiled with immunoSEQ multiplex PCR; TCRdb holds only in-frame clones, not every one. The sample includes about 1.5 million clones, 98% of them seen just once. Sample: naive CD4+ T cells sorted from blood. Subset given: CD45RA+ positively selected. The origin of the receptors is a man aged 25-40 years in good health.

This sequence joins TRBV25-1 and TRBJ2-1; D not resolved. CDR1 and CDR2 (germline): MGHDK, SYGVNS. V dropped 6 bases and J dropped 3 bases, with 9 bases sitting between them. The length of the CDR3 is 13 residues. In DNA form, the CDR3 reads TGTGCCAGCAGCCATCCGCTCTACAATGAGCAGTTCTTC. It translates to CASSHPLYNEQFF.

The CDR3 DNA reads TGTGCCAGCAGCGTAGGGGCCGGATGGAGGACTAGCGGGAGCTGGTACAATGAGCAGTTCTTC. This codes for CASSVGAGWRTSGSWYNEQFF. The chain links TRBV9 to TRBJ2-1; 13 nucleotides match TRBD2. CDR1 is SGDLS, CDR2 YYNGEE, per germline. V lost 0 bases to trimming and J lost 4 bases; unmatched junction nucleotides: 16. The CDR3 is 21 amino acids.

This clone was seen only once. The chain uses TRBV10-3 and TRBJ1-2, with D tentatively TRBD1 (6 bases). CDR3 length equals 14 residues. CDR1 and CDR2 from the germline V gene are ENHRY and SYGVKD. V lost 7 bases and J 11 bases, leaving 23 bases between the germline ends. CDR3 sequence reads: CAITSSRDTERYTF. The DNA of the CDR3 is TGTGCCATCACCTCCTCCCGGGACACGGAAAGGTACACCTTC.

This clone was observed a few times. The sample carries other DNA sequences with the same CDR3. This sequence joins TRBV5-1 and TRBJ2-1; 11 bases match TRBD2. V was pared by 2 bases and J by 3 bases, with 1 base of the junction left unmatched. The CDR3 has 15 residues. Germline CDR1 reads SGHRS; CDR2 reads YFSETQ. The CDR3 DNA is TGCGCCAGCAGCTTAACTAGCGGGAGCTACAATGAGCAGTTCTTC. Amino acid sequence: CASSLTSGSYNEQFF.

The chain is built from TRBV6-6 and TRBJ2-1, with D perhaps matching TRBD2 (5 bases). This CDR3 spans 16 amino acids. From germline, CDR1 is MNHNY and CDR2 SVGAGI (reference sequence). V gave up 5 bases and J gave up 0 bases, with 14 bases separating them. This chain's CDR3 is CASSRYGGGSYNEQFF. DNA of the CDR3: TGTGCCAGCAGTCGTTATGGCGGAGGCTCCTACAATGAGCAGTTCTTC.

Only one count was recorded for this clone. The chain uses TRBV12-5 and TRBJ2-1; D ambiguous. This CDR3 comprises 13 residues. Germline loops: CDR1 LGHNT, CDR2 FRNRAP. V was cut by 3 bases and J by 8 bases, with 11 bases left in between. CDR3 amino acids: CASGLWDADEQFF. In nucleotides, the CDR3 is TGTGCTAGTGGTTTATGGGATGCCGATGAGCAGTTCTTC.

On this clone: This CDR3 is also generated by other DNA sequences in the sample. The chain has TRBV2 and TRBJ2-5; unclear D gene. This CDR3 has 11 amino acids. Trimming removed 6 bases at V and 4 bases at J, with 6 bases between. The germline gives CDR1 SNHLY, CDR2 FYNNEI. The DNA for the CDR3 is TGTGCCAGCAGGACCGCAGAGACCCAGTACTTC. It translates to CASRTAETQYF. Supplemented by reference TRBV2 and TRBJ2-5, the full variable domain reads EPEVTQTPSHQVTQMGQEVILRCVPISNHLYFYWYRQILGQKVEFLVSFYNNEISEKSEIFDDQFSVERPDGSNFTLKIRSTKLEDSAMYFCASRTAETQYFGPGTRLLVL.

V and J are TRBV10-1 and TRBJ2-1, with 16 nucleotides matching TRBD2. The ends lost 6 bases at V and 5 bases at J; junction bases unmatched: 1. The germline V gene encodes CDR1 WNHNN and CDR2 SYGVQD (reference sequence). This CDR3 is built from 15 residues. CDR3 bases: TGCGCCAGCAGCGGGACTAGCGGGAGGGACAATGAGCAGTTCTTC. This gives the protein CASSGTSGRDNEQFF.

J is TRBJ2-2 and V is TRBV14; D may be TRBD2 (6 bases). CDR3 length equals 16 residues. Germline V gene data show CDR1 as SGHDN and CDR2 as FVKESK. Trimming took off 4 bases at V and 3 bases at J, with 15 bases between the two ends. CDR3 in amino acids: CASSRPGSGYTGELFF. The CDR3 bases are TGTGCCAGCAGCCGGCCCGGGAGCGGGTACACCGGGGAGCTGTTTTTT.

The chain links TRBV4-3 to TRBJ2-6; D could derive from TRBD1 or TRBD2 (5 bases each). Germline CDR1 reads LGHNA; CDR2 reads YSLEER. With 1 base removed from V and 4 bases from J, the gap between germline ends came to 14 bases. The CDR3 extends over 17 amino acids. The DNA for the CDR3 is TGCGCCAGCAGCCAAGCCGGGAAGGGGACGGGGGCCAACGTCCTGACTTTC. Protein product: CASSQAGKGTGANVLTF.

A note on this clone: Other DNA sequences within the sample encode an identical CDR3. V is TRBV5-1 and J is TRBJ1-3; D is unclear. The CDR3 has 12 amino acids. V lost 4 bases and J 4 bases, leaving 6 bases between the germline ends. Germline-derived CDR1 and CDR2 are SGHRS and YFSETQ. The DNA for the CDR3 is TGCGCCAGCAGCCTCGAGGGAAACACCATATATTTT. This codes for CASSLEGNTIYF. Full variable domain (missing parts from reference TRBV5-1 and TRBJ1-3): KAGVTQTPRYLIKTRGQQVTLSCSPISGHRSVSWYQQTPGQGLQFLFEYFSETQRNKGNFPGRFSGRQFSNSRSEMNVSTLELGDSALYLCASSLEGNTIYFGEGSWLTVV.

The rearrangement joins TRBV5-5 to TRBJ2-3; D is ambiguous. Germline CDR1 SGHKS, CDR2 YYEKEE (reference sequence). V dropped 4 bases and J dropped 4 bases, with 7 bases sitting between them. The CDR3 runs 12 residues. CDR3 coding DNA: TGTGCCAGCAGCCGACCCCCAGATACGCAGTATTTT. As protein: CASSRPPDTQYF. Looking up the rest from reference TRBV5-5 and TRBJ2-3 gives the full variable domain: DAGVTQSPTHLIKTRGQQVTLRCSPISGHKSVSWYQQVLGQGPQFIFQYYEKEERGRGNFPDRFSARQFPNYSSELNVNALLLGDSALYLCASSRPPDTQYFGPGTRLTVL.

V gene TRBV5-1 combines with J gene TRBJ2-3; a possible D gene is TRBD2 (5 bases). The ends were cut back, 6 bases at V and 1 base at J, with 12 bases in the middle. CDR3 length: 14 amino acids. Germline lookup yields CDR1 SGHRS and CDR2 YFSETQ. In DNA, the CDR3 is TGCGCCAGCAAGAGGGCCCTAGGCACAGATACGCAGTATTTT. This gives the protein CASKRALGTDTQYF.

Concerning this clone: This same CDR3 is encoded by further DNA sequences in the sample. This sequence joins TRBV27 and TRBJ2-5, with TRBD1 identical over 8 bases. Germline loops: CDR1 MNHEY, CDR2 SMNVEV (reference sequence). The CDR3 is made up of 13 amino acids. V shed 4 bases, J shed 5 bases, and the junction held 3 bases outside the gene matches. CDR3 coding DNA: TGTGCCAGCAGTTCAGGGGGCCGGGAGACCCAGTACTTC. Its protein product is CASSSGGRETQYF.

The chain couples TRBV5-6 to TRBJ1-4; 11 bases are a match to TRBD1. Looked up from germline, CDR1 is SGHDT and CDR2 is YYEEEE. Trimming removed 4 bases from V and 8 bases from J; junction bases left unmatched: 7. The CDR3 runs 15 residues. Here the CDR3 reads CASSPDRGLREKLFF. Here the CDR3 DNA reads TGTGCCAGCAGCCCGGACAGGGGGCTCCGCGAAAAACTGTTTTTT.

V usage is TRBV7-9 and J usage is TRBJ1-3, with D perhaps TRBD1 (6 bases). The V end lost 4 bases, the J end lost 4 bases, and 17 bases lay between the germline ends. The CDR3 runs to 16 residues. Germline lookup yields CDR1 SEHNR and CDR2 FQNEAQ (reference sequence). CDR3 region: CASSSPATGWGNTIYF. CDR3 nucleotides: TGTGCCAGCAGCTCACCCGCTACAGGGTGGGGAAACACCATATATTTT.

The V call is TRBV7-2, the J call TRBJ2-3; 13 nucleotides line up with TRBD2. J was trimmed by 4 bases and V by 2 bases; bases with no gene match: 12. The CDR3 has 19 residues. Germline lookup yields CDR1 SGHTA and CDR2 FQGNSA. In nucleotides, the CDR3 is TGTGCCAGCAGCTTACAAGTGACTAGCGGGAGGAACAAGGCAGATACGCAGTATTTT. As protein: CASSLQVTSGRNKADTQYF.

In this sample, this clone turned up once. The CDR3 DNA is TGCGCCAGCAGCGGCGCACAGGGGGGCGGCTCCTACAATGAGCAGTTCTTC. This gives the protein CASSGAQGGGSYNEQFF. V usage is TRBV5-1 and J usage is TRBJ2-1, with 8 bases identical to TRBD1. Germline V gene lookup returns CDR1 SGHRS and CDR2 YFSETQ. V gave up 4 bases and J gave up 0 bases; unmatched junction bases: 9. The CDR3 has 17 amino acids. The whole variable domain, filled in from reference TRBV5-1 and TRBJ2-1, reads KAGVTQTPRYLIKTRGQQVTLSCSPISGHRSVSWYQQTPGQGLQFLFEYFSETQRNKGNFPGRFSGRQFSNSRSEMNVSTLELGDSALYLCASSGAQGGGSYNEQFFGPGTRLTVL.

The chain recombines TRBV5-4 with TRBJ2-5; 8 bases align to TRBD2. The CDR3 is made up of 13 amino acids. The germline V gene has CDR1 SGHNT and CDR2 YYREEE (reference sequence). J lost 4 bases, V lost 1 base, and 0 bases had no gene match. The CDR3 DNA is TGTGCCAGCAGCTTGACTAGCGGAGAGACCCAGTACTTC. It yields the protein CASSLTSGETQYF.

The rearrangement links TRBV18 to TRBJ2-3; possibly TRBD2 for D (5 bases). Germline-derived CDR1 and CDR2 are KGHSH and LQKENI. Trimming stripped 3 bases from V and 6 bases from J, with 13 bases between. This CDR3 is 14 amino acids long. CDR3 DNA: TGTGCCAGCTCACCTCAGCCGGGGAGCGATACGCAGTATTTT. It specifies CASSPQPGSDTQYF.

This CDR3 is CASSLPGLAGGLLEQFF. The CDR3 DNA reads TGTGCCAGCTCACTGCCGGGACTAGCGGGAGGGCTCCTTGAGCAGTTCTTC. The rearrangement joins TRBV18 to TRBJ2-1; 16 positions match TRBD2. The CDR3 sequence is 17 residues long. Trimming removed 4 bases from V and 9 bases from J; junction bases left unmatched: 9. Germline V gene sequence: CDR1 KGHSH, CDR2 LQKENI.

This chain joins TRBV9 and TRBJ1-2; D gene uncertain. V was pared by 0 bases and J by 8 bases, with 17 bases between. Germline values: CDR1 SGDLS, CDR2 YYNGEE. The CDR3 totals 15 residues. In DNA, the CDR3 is TGTGCCAGCAGCGTAGGCGGGTTCTTTTTGGAAGGCTACACCTTC. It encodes CASSVGGFFLEGYTF.

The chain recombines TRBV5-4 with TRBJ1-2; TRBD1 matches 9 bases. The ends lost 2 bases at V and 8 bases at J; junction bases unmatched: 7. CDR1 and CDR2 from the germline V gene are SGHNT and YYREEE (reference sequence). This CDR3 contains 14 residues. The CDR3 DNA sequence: TGTGCCAGCAGCTTTACCGGGACAGGGATGGGCTACACCTTC. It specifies CASSFTGTGMGYTF.

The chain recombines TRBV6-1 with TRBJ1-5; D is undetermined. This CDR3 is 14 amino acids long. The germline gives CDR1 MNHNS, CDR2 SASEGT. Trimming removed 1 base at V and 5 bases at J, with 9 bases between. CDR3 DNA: TGTGCCAGCAGTGAAGTGTATTGGGATCAGCCCCAGCATTTT. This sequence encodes CASSEVYWDQPQHF.

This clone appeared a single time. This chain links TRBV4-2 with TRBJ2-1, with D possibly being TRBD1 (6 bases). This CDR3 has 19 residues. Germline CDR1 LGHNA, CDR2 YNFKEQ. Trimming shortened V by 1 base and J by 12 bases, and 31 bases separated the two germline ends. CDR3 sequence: CASSQVSQTGRDRQSVQFF. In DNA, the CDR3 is TGTGCCAGCAGCCAAGTATCCCAGACCGGGCGAGACAGGCAGTCGGTGCAGTTCTTC.

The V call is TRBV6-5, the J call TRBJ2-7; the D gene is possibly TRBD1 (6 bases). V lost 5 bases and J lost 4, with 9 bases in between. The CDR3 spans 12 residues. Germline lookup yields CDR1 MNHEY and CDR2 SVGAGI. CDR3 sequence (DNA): TGTGCCAGCAGTCAGGGGTGGTACGAGCAGTACTTC. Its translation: CASSQGWYEQYF.

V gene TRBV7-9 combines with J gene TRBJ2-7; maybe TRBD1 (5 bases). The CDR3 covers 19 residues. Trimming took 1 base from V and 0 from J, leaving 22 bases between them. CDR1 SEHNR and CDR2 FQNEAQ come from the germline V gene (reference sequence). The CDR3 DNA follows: TGTGCCAGCAGCTTAGGTTTCTTAGGGGCTCGTCCGGACTCCTACGAGCAGTACTTC. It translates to CASSLGFLGARPDSYEQYF.

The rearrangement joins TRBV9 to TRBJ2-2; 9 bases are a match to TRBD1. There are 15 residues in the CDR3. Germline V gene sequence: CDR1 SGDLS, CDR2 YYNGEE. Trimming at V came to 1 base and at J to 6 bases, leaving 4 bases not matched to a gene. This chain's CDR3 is CASSVRDRVPGELFF. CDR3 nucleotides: TGTGCCAGCAGCGTACGGGACAGGGTACCCGGGGAGCTGTTTTTT. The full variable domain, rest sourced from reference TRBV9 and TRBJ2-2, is DSGVTQTPKHLITATGQRVTLRCSPRSGDLSVYWYQQSLDQGLQFLIQYYNGEERAKGNILERFSAQQFPDLHSELNLSSLELGDSALYFCASSVRDRVPGELFFGEGSRLTVL.

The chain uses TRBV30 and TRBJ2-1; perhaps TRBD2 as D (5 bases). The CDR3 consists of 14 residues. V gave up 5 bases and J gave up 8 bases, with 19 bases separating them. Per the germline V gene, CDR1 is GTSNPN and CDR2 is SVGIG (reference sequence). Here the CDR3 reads CAWDPSLTGDEQFF. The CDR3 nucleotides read TGTGCCTGGGACCCTAGCCTAACTGGTGATGAGCAGTTCTTC.

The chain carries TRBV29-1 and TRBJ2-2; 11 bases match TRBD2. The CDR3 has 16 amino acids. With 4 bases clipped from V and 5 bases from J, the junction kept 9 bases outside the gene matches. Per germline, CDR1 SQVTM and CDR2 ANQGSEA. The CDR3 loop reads CSVGALLAGGTGELFF. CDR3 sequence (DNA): TGCAGCGTTGGGGCCCTATTAGCGGGAGGGACCGGGGAGCTGTTTTTT.